This T cell receptor beta chain was sequenced in a study of T-cell memory formation after mild COVID-19. Trimming cost V 4 bases and J 6 bases; bases outside gene matches: 8. The CDR3 spans 15 residues. Germline CDR1 is SGHAT and CDR2 is FQNNGV. Via MiXCR, TCRdb re-called the 5' RACE reads, giving one row per CDR3 protein. This sample has 140,000 to 150,000 distinct CDR3 sequences, with around 25% found just once. In its sample, this clonotype was seen a few times. The receptor was isolated from an adult woman who had mild COVID-19 (a few samples of this study predate the infection). Cell type and time point are not known. Sequenced material: PBMCs or a T cell subset sorted from them (not recorded which). This chain links TRBV11-2 with TRBJ2-1, with TRBD1 matching over 8 bases. The CDR3, as DNA: TGTGCCAGCAGCTACGGACAGGGAGGTCTCAATGAGCAGTTCTTC. Protein: CASSYGQGGLNEQFF. Drawing the rest from reference TRBV11-2 and TRBJ2-1, the complete variable domain is EAGVAQSPRYKIIEKRQSVAFWCNPISGHATLYWYQQILGQGPKLLIQFQNNGVVDDSQLPKDRFSAERLKGVDSTLKIQPAKLEDSAVYLCASSYGQGGLNEQFFGPGTRLTVL.